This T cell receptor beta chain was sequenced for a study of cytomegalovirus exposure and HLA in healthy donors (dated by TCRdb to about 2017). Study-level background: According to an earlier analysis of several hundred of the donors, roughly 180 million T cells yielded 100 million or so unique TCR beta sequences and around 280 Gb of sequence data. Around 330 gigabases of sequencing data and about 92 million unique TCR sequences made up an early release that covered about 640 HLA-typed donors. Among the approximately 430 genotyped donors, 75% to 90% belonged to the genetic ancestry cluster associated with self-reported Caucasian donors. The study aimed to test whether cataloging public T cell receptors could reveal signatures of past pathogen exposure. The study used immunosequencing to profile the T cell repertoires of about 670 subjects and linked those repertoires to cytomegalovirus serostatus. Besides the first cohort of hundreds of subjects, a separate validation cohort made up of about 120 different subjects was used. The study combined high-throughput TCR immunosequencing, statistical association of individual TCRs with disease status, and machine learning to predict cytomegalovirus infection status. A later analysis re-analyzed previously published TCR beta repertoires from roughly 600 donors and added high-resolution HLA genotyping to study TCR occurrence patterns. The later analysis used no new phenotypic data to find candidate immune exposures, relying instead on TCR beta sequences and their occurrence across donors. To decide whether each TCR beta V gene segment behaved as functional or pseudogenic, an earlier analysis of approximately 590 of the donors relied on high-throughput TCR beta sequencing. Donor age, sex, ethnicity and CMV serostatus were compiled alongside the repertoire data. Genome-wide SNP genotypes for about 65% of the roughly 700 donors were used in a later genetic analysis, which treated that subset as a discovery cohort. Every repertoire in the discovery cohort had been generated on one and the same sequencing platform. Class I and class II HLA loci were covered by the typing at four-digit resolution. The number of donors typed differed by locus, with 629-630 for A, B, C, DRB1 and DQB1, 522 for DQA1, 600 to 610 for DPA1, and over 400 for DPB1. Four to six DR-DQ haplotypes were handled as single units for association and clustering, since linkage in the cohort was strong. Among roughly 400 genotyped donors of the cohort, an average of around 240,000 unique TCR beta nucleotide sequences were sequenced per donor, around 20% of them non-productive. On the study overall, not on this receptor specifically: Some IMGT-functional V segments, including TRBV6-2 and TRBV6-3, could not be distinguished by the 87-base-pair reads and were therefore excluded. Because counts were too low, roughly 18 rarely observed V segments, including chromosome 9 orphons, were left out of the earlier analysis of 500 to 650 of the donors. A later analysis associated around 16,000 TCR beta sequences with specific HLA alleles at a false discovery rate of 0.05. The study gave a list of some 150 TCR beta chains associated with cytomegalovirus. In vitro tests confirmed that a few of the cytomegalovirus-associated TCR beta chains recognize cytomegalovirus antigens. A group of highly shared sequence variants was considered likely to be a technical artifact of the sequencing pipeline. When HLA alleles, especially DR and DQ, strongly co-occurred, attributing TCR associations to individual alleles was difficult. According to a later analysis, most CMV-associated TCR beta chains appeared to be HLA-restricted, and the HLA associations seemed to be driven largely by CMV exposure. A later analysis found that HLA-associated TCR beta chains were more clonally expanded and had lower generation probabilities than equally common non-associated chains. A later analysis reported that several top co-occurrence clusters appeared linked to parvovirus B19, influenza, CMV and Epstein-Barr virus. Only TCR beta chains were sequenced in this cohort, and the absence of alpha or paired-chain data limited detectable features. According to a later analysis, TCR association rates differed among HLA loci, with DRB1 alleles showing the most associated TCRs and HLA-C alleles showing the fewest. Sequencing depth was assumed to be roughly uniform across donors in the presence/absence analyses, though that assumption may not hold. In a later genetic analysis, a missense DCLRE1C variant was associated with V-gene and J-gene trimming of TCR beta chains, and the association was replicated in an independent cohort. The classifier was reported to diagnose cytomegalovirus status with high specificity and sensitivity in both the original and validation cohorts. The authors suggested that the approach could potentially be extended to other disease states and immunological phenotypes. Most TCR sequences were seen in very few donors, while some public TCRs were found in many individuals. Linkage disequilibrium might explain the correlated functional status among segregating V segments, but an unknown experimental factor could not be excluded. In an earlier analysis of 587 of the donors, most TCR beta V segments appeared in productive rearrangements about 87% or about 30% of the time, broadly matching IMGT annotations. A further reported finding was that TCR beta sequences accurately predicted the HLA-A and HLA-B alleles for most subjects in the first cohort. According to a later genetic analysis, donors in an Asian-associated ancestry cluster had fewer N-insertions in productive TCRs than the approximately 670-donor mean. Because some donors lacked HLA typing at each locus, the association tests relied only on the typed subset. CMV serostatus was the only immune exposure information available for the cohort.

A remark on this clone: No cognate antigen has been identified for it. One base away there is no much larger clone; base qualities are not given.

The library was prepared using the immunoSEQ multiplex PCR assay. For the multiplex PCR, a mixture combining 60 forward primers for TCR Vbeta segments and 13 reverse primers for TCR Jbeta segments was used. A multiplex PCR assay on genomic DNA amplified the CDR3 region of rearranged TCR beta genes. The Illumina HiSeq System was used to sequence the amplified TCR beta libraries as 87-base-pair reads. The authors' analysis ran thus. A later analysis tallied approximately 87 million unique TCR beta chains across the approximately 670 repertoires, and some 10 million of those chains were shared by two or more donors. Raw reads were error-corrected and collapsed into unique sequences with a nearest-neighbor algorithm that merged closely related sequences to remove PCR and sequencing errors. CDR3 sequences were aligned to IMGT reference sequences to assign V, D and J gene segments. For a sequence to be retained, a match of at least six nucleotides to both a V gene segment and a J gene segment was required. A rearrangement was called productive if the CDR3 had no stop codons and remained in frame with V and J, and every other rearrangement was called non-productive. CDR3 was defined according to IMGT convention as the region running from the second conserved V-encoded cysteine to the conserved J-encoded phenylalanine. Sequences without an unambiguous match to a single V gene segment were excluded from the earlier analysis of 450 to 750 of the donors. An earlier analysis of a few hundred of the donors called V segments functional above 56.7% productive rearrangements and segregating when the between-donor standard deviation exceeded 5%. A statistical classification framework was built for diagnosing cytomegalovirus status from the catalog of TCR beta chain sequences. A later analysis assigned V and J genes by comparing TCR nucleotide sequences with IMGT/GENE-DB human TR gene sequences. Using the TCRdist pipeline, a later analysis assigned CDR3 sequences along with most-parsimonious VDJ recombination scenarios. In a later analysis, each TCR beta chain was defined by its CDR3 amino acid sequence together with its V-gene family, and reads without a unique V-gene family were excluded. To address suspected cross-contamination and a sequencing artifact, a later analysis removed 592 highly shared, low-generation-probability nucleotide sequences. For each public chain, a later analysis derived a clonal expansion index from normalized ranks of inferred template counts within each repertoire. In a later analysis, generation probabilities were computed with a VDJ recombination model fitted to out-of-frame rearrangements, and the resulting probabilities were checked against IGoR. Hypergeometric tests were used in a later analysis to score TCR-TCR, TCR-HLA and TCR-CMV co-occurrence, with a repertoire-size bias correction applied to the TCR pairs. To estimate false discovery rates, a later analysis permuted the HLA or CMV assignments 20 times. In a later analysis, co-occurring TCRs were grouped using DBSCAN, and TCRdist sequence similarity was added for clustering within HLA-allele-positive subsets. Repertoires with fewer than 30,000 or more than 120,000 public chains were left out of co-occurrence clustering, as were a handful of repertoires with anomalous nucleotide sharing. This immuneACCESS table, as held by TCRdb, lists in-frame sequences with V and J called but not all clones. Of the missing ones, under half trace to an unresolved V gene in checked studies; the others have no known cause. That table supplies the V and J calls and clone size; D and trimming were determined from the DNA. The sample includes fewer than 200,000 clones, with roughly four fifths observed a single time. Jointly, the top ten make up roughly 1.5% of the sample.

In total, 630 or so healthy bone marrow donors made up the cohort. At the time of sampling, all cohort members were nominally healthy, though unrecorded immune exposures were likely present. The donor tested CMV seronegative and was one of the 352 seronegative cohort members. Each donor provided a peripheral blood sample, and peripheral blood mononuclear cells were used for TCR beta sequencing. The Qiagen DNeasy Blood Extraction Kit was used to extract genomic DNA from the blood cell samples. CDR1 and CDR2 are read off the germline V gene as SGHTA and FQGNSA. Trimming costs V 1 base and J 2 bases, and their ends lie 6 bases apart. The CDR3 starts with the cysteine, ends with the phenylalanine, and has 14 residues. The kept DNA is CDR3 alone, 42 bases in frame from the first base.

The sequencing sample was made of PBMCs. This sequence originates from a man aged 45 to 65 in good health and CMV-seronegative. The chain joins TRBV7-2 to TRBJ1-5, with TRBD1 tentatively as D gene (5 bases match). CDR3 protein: CASSLEGRNQPQHF. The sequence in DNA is TGTGCCAGCAGCTTAGAGGGGCGCAATCAGCCCCAGCATTTT.